Listed below are T cell receptor beta chains from one sample, sequenced in a study of blood T cell repertoires in COVID-19. Produced via immunoSEQ multiplex PCR; TCRdb's table is partial and in-frame only. The profile covers a few hundred thousand clones, with roughly 87% appearing a single time and 1.5% to 2% taken by the ten largest. The sample was peripheral blood. These receptors came from a man aged 35 to 55 with active or convalescent COVID-19. Both conserved end residues are part of each CDR3. D genes are given only for firm matches. Clone size is given for some rows only: seen once, a few or many times, or a class if the clone is expanded.

J gene | V gene | D gene | clone size | CDR3 length | CDR3 protein | CDR3 DNA
TRBJ2-3 | TRBV19 | TRBD1 | few | 15 | CASSDGTGGTDTQYF | TGTGCCAGTAGTGACGGGACAGGGGGCACAGATACGCAGTATTTT
TRBJ2-7 | TRBV13 | - | - | 16 | CASSLRGAQGIEEQYF | TGTGCCAGCAGCCTCCGCGGTGCACAGGGAATAGAAGAGCAGTACTTC
TRBJ1-2 | TRBV6-5 | - | - | 13 | CASSLTDNYGYTF | TGTGCCAGCAGTTTAACAGATAACTATGGCTACACCTTC
TRBJ1-2 | TRBV2 | - | - | 12 | CASSDPGFGYTF | TGTGCCAGCAGTGACCCGGGGTTCGGCTACACCTTC
TRBJ1-5 | TRBV5-5 | - | - | 15 | CASSLARTERQPQHF | TGTGCCAGCAGCTTGGCCCGGACAGAGAGACAGCCCCAGCATTTT
TRBJ2-7 | TRBV3-1/TRBV3-2 | - | - | 14 | CASSHGARSYEQYF | TGTGCCAGCAGCCACGGAGCAAGATCCTACGAGCAGTACTTC
TRBJ2-7 | TRBV25-1 | TRBD1 | - | 15 | CASSRTGMSSYEQYF | TGTGCCAGCAGTAGGACAGGAATGAGCTCCTACGAGCAGTACTTC
TRBJ1-2 | TRBV29-1 | - | - | 14 | CSVEKNRAGYGYTF | TGCAGCGTCGAGAAAAACAGGGCCGGCTATGGCTACACCTTC
TRBJ2-2 | TRBV27 | - | - | 13 | CASNEVHTGELFF | TGTGCCAGCAACGAGGTACACACCGGGGAGCTGTTTTTT
TRBJ2-1 | TRBV7-9 | - | - | 15 | CASSLRWEAYNEQFF | TGTGCCAGCAGCCTCCGATGGGAGGCATACAATGAGCAGTTCTTC
TRBJ1-1 | TRBV7-2 | - | - | 16 | CASSLWSGRTNTEAFF | TGTGCCAGCAGCTTGTGGTCGGGAAGGACGAACACTGAAGCTTTCTTT
TRBJ2-7 | TRBV6-2/TRBV6-3 | TRBD2 | - | 14 | CASSLLAGNNEQYF | TGTGCCAGCAGCCTACTAGCGGGAAATAACGAGCAGTACTTC
TRBJ2-6 | TRBV7-3 | TRBD1 | - | 17 | CASSPGQGDIGANVLTF | TGTGCCAGCAGCCCTGGACAGGGGGATATAGGGGCCAACGTCCTGACTTTC
TRBJ2-1 | TRBV27 | - | - | 15 | CASSSSYSSYNEQFF | TGTGCCAGCAGTTCTTCCTATAGCTCCTACAATGAGCAGTTCTTC
TRBJ1-1 | TRBV3-1/TRBV3-2 | - | - | 12 | CASRLGGLAAFF | TGTGCCAGCAGGTTAGGAGGTCTCGCCGCTTTCTTT
TRBJ1-5 | TRBV28 | - | - | 15 | CASSPLGGGYQPQHF | TGTGCCAGCAGTCCCCTGGGGGGGGGCTATCAGCCCCAGCATTTT
TRBJ1-5 | TRBV5-5 | - | - | 15 | CASSLQVLGNQPQHF | TGTGCCAGCAGCTTGCAGGTTTTGGGCAATCAGCCCCAGCATTTT
TRBJ2-3 | TRBV5-4 | - | - | 13 | CASSTTEKDTQYF | TGTGCCAGCAGCACCACGGAGAAGGATACGCAGTATTTT
TRBJ1-2 | TRBV28 | - | - | 15 | CASTTPTATNYGYTF | TGTGCCAGCACTACCCCGACAGCTACTAACTATGGCTACACCTTC
TRBJ1-4 | TRBV5-6 | - | - | 14 | CASSLAQNNEKLFF | TGTGCCAGCAGCTTGGCCCAGAATAATGAAAAACTGTTTTTT
TRBJ2-5 | TRBV12-5 | - | - | 15 | CASGLVLEPPETQYF | TGTGCTAGTGGTTTGGTACTCGAGCCCCCGGAGACCCAGTACTTC
TRBJ2-5 | TRBV4-1 | TRBD1 | - | 15 | CASSHLGQGEETQYF | TGCGCCAGCAGCCATCTCGGACAGGGAGAAGAGACCCAGTACTTC
TRBJ2-1 | TRBV27 | - | - | 14 | CASTSGSSYNEQFF | TGTGCCAGCACCTCGGGGAGCTCCTACAATGAGCAGTTCTTC
TRBJ1-5 | TRBV30 | - | - | 13 | CAWAGSFNQPQHF | TGTGCCTGGGCCGGGTCCTTCAATCAGCCCCAGCATTTT
TRBJ1-2 | TRBV6-4 | - | few | 13 | CASSARENYGYTF | TGTGCCAGCAGTGCTCGGGAAAACTATGGCTACACCTTC
TRBJ2-2 | TRBV14 | - | - | 13 | CASSPVYTGELFF | TGTGCCAGCAGCCCAGTCTACACCGGGGAGCTGTTTTTT
TRBJ1-3 | TRBV5-6 | - | - | 15 | CASSLGQSSGNTIYF | TGTGCCAGCAGCTTGGGACAGAGCTCTGGAAACACCATATATTTT
TRBJ1-4 | TRBV20-1 | TRBD1 | - | 14 | CSASRDRGDEKLFF | TGCAGTGCTAGTCGGGACAGGGGCGATGAAAAACTGTTTTTT